This entry lists 22 T cell receptor beta chains sequenced from one sample in a study of T cell responses to AZD1222 COVID-19 vaccine. Data came from immunoSEQ multiplex PCR; TCRdb stores just in-frame clones and leaves some out. The sample lists roughly 150,000 clones; 88% were seen once. Here the sequenced sample was peripheral blood, taken after recovery from COVID-19. Source of these receptors: an adult who had recovered from COVID-19.

The chain joins TRBV19 to TRBJ2-1, with D possibly TRBD2 on 5 matching bases. The CDR3 runs to 16 residues. Between the trimmed V and J ends, which lost 4 bases and 0 bases, there was a span of 13 bases. The germline V gene encodes CDR1 LNHDA and CDR2 SQIVND (reference sequence). The CDR3: CASSTRKRSSYNEQFF. The CDR3 DNA reads TGTGCCAGTAGTACTCGAAAGCGGAGCTCCTACAATGAGCAGTTCTTC.

This chain links TRBV9 with TRBJ2-3; D gene ambiguous. Trimming removed 3 bases from V and 4 bases from J, with 12 bases in between. This CDR3 is built from 14 residues. The V gene's germline CDR1 is SGDLS and CDR2 YYNGEE. CDR3 DNA: TGTGCCAGCAGCGCCCCCCGGCCCCCAGATACGCAGTATTTT. Its translation is CASSAPRPPDTQYF.

CDR3 sequence reads: CASSLAAGSHYGYTF. In nucleotides, the CDR3 is TGCGCCAGCAGCTTGGCCGCTGGCTCCCACTATGGCTACACCTTC. This chain uses TRBV5-1 with TRBJ1-2, with D unclear. The CDR3 runs 15 residues. V was clipped by 0 bases and J by 3 bases, with 12 bases between them. CDR1 is SGHRS and CDR2 is YFSETQ in the germline V gene.

This chain links TRBV9 with TRBJ2-3, with 10 positions matching TRBD2. The germline V gene encodes CDR1 SGDLS and CDR2 YYNGEE. J lost 4 bases, V lost 6 bases, and 8 bases had no gene match. The CDR3 runs 15 residues. CDR3 amino acids: CASTSGAGGSDTQYF. CDR3 coding DNA: TGTGCCAGCACCTCGGGAGCGGGAGGGTCAGATACGCAGTATTTT. Filled out from reference TRBV9 and TRBJ2-3, the complete variable domain reads DSGVTQTPKHLITATGQRVTLRCSPRSGDLSVYWYQQSLDQGLQFLIQYYNGEERAKGNILERFSAQQFPDLHSELNLSSLELGDSALYFCASTSGAGGSDTQYFGPGTRLTVL.

The chain is built from TRBV6-5 and TRBJ2-3; D is unclear. This CDR3 region has 14 residues. Trimming pared 3 bases from V and 5 bases from J, leaving 12 bases between. Germline CDR1 and CDR2: MNHEY and SVGAGI. CDR3 sequence (DNA): TGTGCCAGCAGTTATCAGGATGCGGAAGATACGCAGTATTTT. As protein: CASSYQDAEDTQYF.

This clone was seen a single time. The chain carries TRBV28 and TRBJ2-7; 9 positions agree with TRBD1. Germline CDR1 MDHEN, CDR2 SYDVKM. The CDR3 has 15 residues. V shed 4 bases, J shed 0 bases, and the junction held 4 bases outside the gene matches. The CDR3, as DNA: TGTGCCAGCAGTTCCGGGACAGGGCGCTCCTACGAGCAGTACTTC. Translation: CASSSGTGRSYEQYF.

CDR3 in amino acids: CASSVTGRRQETQYF. Here the CDR3 DNA reads TGTGCCAGCAGCGTAACAGGGCGGAGGCAAGAGACCCAGTACTTC. The chain couples TRBV9 to TRBJ2-5, with D possibly matching TRBD1 (6 bases). Germline V gene sequence: CDR1 SGDLS, CDR2 YYNGEE. The V end lost 1 base, the J end lost 2 bases, and 12 bases lay between the germline ends. This CDR3 is built from 15 residues.

V gene TRBV5-1 combines with J gene TRBJ1-2, with 7 bases matching TRBD1. Germline CDR1 SGHRS, CDR2 YFSETQ. Trimming at V came to 0 bases and at J to 8 bases, leaving 4 bases not matched to a gene. The CDR3 extends over 13 amino acids. CDR3 coding DNA: TGCGCCAGCAGCTTGGGACAGGGAGGCGGCTACACCTTC. Residues: CASSLGQGGGYTF. The full variable domain, in which reference TRBV5-1 and TRBJ1-2 provide the parts outside the CDR3, is KAGVTQTPRYLIKTRGQQVTLSCSPISGHRSVSWYQQTPGQGLQFLFEYFSETQRNKGNFPGRFSGRQFSNSRSEMNVSTLELGDSALYLCASSLGQGGGYTFGSGTRLTVV.

This clone appeared a single time. The same CDR3 can be traced to other DNA sequences in this sample. The rearrangement links TRBV28 to TRBJ2-7; 9 bases line up with TRBD2. The V gene end was trimmed by 3 bases and the J gene end by 1 base; junction bases not matched to a gene: 1. In germline, CDR1 is MDHEN, CDR2 SYDVKM. This CDR3 has 14 amino acids. The CDR3 loop is CASSLLAGSYEQYF. The CDR3 region has the DNA TGTGCCAGCAGTTTGCTAGCGGGATCCTACGAGCAGTACTTC.

This sequence joins TRBV15 and TRBJ2-7; 7 nucleotides match TRBD1. The CDR3 loop spans 14 amino acids. Unmatched junction bases numbered 3, after V lost 4 bases and J lost 0 bases. Germline assignment: CDR1 LNHNV and CDR2 YYDKDF (reference sequence). The CDR3 loop is CATSITGASYEQYF. Here the CDR3 DNA reads TGTGCCACCAGCATAACAGGGGCCTCCTACGAGCAGTACTTC.

The chain has TRBV6-1 and TRBJ2-3; TRBD2 matches at 7 bases. The CDR3 contains 16 residues. Germline V gene lookup returns CDR1 MNHNS and CDR2 SASEGT. J gave up 0 bases and V 1 base, and 4 bases lay outside the gene matches. The CDR3 DNA sequence: TGTGCCAGCAGTGAAGTAGCGGGCGCTAGCACAGATACGCAGTATTTT. Protein: CASSEVAGASTDTQYF.

This clone has only one observation. CDR3 region: CASSSGRGVNEKLFF. The CDR3 bases are TGTGCCAGCAGCAGCGGACGGGGAGTGAATGAAAAACTGTTTTTT. This chain uses TRBV7-9 with TRBJ1-4; D is unresolved. The CDR3 runs to 15 residues. V lost 5 bases and J 5 bases, leaving 15 bases between the germline ends. CDR1 and CDR2 from the germline V gene are SEHNR and FQNEAQ (reference sequence).

The J gene is TRBJ1-2, the V gene TRBV4-1; no firm D call. Germline CDR1 MGHRA, CDR2 YSYEKL. The CDR3 has 15 amino acids. V shed 0 bases and J shed 4 bases, with 12 bases lying between them. CDR3 sequence reads: CASSQDSGNAYGYTF. In DNA form, the CDR3 reads TGCGCCAGCAGCCAAGATTCCGGGAACGCCTATGGCTACACCTTC.

J is TRBJ2-5 and V is TRBV11-1; perhaps TRBD2 as D (6 bases). Trimming pared 5 bases from V and 3 bases from J, leaving 16 bases between. The CDR3 consists of 15 residues. Germline CDR1 and CDR2: SGHAT and FQDESV (reference sequence). CDR3 nucleotides: TGTGCCAGCAGCCCGGATACGGGCGGGAAAGAGACCCAGTACTTC. Translating gives CASSPDTGGKETQYF. Looking up the rest from reference TRBV11-1 and TRBJ2-5 gives the full variable domain: EAEVAQSPRYKITEKSQAVAFWCDPISGHATLYWYRQILGQGPELLVQFQDESVVDDSQLPKDRFSAERLKGVDSTLKIQPAELGDSAMYLCASSPDTGGKETQYFGPGTRLLVL.

This chain joins TRBV9 and TRBJ2-1, with 15 bases fitting TRBD2. CDR1 and CDR2 (germline): SGDLS, YYNGEE. The CDR3 loop spans 17 amino acids. V lost 3 bases, J lost 9 bases, and 10 bases stayed unmatched. The CDR3 protein is CASSGGLAGGRGLEQFF. The CDR3 DNA is TGTGCCAGCAGCGGGGGACTAGCGGGAGGCCGCGGTCTTGAGCAGTTCTTC.

The count of this clone is one. This sample also contains other DNA sequences that code for the same CDR3. The V gene is TRBV2, the J gene TRBJ2-7; D is unclear. The CDR3 has 12 residues. CDR1 SNHLY and CDR2 FYNNEI come from the germline V gene. Trimming removed 2 bases at V and 3 bases at J, with 5 bases between. The CDR3 DNA follows: TGTGCCAGCAGTGAACTGGGCTACGAGCAGTACTTC. It yields the protein CASSELGYEQYF.

The chain links TRBV9 to TRBJ2-1, with a possible D match to TRBD1 (6 bases). This CDR3 spans 15 amino acids. With 0 bases removed from V and 10 bases from J, the gap between germline ends came to 17 bases. The germline gives CDR1 SGDLS, CDR2 YYNGEE. The CDR3: CASSVGWGPTEEQFF. CDR3 nucleotide sequence: TGTGCCAGCAGCGTAGGGTGGGGGCCAACGGAGGAGCAGTTCTTC.

This clone appeared once. This rearrangement joins TRBV3-1 (or the pseudogene TRBV3-2) to TRBJ2-7, with D perhaps matching TRBD2 (5 bases). Germline CDR1 is LGHDT and CDR2 is YNNKEL (reference sequence). The germline V and J ends were trimmed by 1 base and 1 base, with 8 bases remaining between them. This CDR3 comprises 14 residues. CDR3 sequence: CASSQGTHSYEQYF. CDR3 nucleotide sequence: TGTGCCAGCAGCCAAGGGACTCATTCCTACGAGCAGTACTTC.

This chain uses TRBV6-1 with TRBJ1-5; the D gene is possibly TRBD1 (6 bases). The CDR3 covers 16 residues. Trimming stripped 1 base from V and 1 base from J, with 11 bases between. Per germline, CDR1 MNHNS and CDR2 SASEGT. In DNA form, the CDR3 reads TGTGCCAGCAGTGAAGGAGGGGGTGGGAGCAATCAGCCCCAGCATTTT. Amino acid sequence: CASSEGGGGSNQPQHF.

The chain combines TRBV28 with TRBJ2-5; D assignment may be TRBD1 or TRBD2 (5 bases each). The CDR3 is 13 residues long. V lost 5 bases, J lost 3 bases, and 10 bases lay in between. In germline, CDR1 is MDHEN, CDR2 SYDVKM. CDR3 in DNA: TGTGCCAGCAGTGAGGGACGGAAAGAGACCCAGTACTTC. This codes for CASSEGRKETQYF.

The chain combines TRBV19 with TRBJ1-1, with a weak D call TRBD1 (6 bases). Germline V CDR1 and CDR2: LNHDA, SQIVND (reference sequence). The CDR3 runs 13 residues. Trimming stripped 3 bases from V and 6 bases from J, with 11 bases between. The chain's CDR3 is CASSIRGAAEAFF. For the CDR3, the DNA is TGTGCCAGTAGTATTCGGGGGGCGGCTGAAGCTTTCTTT.

The chain links TRBV5-4 to TRBJ1-2, with 7 bases matching TRBD1. With 3 bases clipped from V and 8 bases from J, the junction kept 7 bases outside the gene matches. From germline, CDR1 is SGHNT and CDR2 YYREEE (reference sequence). CDR3 length: 13 residues. CDR3 coding DNA: TGTGCCAGCAGCTCGACAGGGATCGGCGGCTACACCTTC. Amino acids: CASSSTGIGGYTF. The entire variable domain, with the rest obtained from reference TRBV5-4 and TRBJ1-2, is as follows: ETGVTQSPTHLIKTRGQQVTLRCSSQSGHNTVSWYQQALGQGPQFIFQYYREEENGRGNFPPRFSGLQFPNYSSELNVNALELDDSALYLCASSSTGIGGYTFGSGTRLTVV.